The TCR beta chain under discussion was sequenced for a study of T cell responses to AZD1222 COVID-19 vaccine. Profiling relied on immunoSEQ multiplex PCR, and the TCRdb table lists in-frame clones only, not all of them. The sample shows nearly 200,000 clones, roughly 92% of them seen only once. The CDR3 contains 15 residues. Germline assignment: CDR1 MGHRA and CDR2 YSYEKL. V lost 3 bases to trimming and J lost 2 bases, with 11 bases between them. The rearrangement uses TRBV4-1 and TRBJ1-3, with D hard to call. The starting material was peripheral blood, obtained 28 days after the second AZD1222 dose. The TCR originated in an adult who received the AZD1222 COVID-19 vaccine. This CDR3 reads CASSQEGRTGNTIYF. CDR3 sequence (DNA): TGCGCCAGCAGCCAGGAAGGACGGACTGGAAACACCATATATTTT.